Below are 23 T cell receptor beta chains sequenced from a single sample in a study of blood T cell repertoires in COVID-19. Some clones are missing from TCRdb's copy, which holds only in-frame ones; the method was immunoSEQ multiplex PCR. The sample contains around 67,000 clones, over 70% of which appear only once. The material sequenced was peripheral blood. These receptors were taken from a man in his fifties or sixties with active COVID-19.

The chain uses TRBV20-1 and TRBJ1-5; the D gene is possibly TRBD1 (6 bases). Trimming pared 3 bases from V and 7 bases from J, leaving 10 bases between. This CDR3 region has 12 residues. Per the germline V gene, CDR1 is DFQATT and CDR2 is SNEGSKA (reference sequence). CDR3 residues: CSASNREQPQHF. CDR3 bases: TGCAGTGCTAGTAACAGGGAACAGCCCCAGCATTTT.

CDR3 in amino acids: CASSQEGRGSYEQYF. The DNA of the CDR3 is TGCGCCAGCAGCCAAGAGGGCAGGGGGTCCTACGAGCAGTACTTC. The chain couples TRBV4-3 to TRBJ2-7; 7 bases align to TRBD1. V trimming: 0 bases; J trimming: 1 base; junction bases outside the gene matches: 3. Germline V CDR1 and CDR2: LGHNA, YSLEER. This CDR3 is built from 15 residues.

The genes are TRBV28 and TRBJ2-1; 10 positions agree with TRBD1. Germline CDR1 is MDHEN and CDR2 is SYDVKM. With 2 bases clipped from V and 5 bases from J, the junction kept 6 bases outside the gene matches. The CDR3 has 16 residues. CDR3 in DNA: TGTGCCAGCAGTTTAGCCGGGACAGGGGTAAACAATGAGCAGTTCTTC. Translating gives CASSLAGTGVNNEQFF.

This rearrangement joins TRBV7-2 to TRBJ2-7; 8 bases match TRBD2. This CDR3 is built from 15 residues. Trimming cost V 2 bases and J 2 bases; bases outside gene matches: 5. Per the germline V gene, CDR1 is SGHTA and CDR2 is FQGNSA. CDR3 amino acids: CASSLNSGTPYEQYF. In DNA, the CDR3 is TGTGCCAGCAGCTTAAATAGCGGGACCCCCTACGAGCAGTACTTC. The entire variable domain, with the rest obtained from reference TRBV7-2 and TRBJ2-7, is as follows: GAGVSQSPSNKVTEKGKDVELRCDPISGHTALYWYRQSLGQGLEFLIYFQGNSAPDKSGLPSDRFSAERTGGSVSTLTIQRTQQEDSAVYLCASSLNSGTPYEQYFGPGTRLTVT.

This chain joins TRBV5-1 and TRBJ2-1, with TRBD2 identical over 8 bases. The CDR3 consists of 14 residues. Trimming took 2 bases from V and 5 from J; bases not matched to a gene: 3. Germline V gene sequence: CDR1 SGHRS, CDR2 YFSETQ. The CDR3 DNA reads as TGCGCCAGCAGCTTCGGGAGGGCAGACAATGAGCAGTTCTTC. Its protein is CASSFGRADNEQFF.

The chain recombines TRBV7-9 with TRBJ1-1; D is unclear. The germline gives CDR1 SEHNR, CDR2 FQNEAQ (reference sequence). V was trimmed by 2 bases and J by 1 base, leaving 5 bases between them. CDR3 size: 13 residues. The CDR3 DNA reads TGTGCCAGCAGCTTACAGGCGAACACTGAAGCTTTCTTT. This sequence encodes CASSLQANTEAFF.

This chain connects TRBV9 to TRBJ2-1; 8 nucleotides line up with TRBD1. Trimming cost V 0 bases and J 7 bases; bases outside gene matches: 9. Per germline, CDR1 SGDLS and CDR2 YYNGEE. This CDR3 has 16 residues. The CDR3 region is CASSVASQGAGNEQFF. CDR3 in DNA: TGTGCCAGCAGCGTAGCTTCGCAGGGGGCGGGAAATGAGCAGTTCTTC.

V is TRBV4-2 and J is TRBJ2-3, with TRBD2 identical over 10 bases. CDR3 length equals 18 residues. The ends lost 1 base at V and 4 bases at J; junction bases unmatched: 11. CDR1 is LGHNA, CDR2 YNFKEQ, per germline. CDR3 sequence: CASSQAGSSGSGADTQYF. Written as DNA, the CDR3 is TGTGCCAGCAGCCAAGCGGGCTCTAGCGGGAGTGGTGCAGATACGCAGTATTTT.

The chain uses TRBV28 and TRBJ2-5; 9 bases line up with TRBD2. The length of the CDR3 is 18 residues. Germline loops: CDR1 MDHEN, CDR2 SYDVKM. Trimming took 5 bases from V and 4 from J; bases not matched to a gene: 17. The CDR3 here is CASSLSSPLAGEGETQYF. The CDR3, as DNA: TGTGCCAGCAGTCTTTCGTCCCCGTTAGCGGGAGAAGGAGAGACCCAGTACTTC.

The chain's CDR3 is CASHRVAGLSEQYF. The CDR3 nucleotides read TGTGCCAGCCATCGGGTAGCGGGATTATCCGAGCAGTACTTC. V is TRBV6-5 and J is TRBJ2-7; 8 nucleotides align to TRBD2. There are 14 residues in the CDR3. CDR1 and CDR2 (germline): MNHEY, SVGAGI. V shed 8 bases, J shed 6 bases, and the junction held 12 bases outside the gene matches.

The rearrangement links TRBV6-2 or TRBV6-3 to TRBJ2-7, with TRBD1 identical over 8 bases. The CDR3 extends over 14 amino acids. Germline V gene sequence: CDR1 MNHEY, CDR2 SVGEGT. The trim removed 5 bases at V and 4 bases at J, leaving 7 bases unmatched. The CDR3 bases are TGTGCCAGCAGTGACTACAGGGGGTCTTACGAGCAGTACTTC. Translated, it gives CASSDYRGSYEQYF.

The chain employs TRBV5-4 and TRBJ1-1; D might be TRBD1 (5 bases). This CDR3 contains 14 residues. The germline gives CDR1 SGHNT, CDR2 YYREEE (reference sequence). V dropped 3 bases and J dropped 0 bases, with 9 bases sitting between them. This chain's CDR3 is CASSSDSLNTEAFF. The CDR3 nucleotides read TGTGCCAGCAGCTCTGACAGCCTGAACACTGAAGCTTTCTTT. The full variable domain, in which reference TRBV5-4 and TRBJ1-1 provide the parts outside the CDR3, is ETGVTQSPTHLIKTRGQQVTLRCSSQSGHNTVSWYQQALGQGPQFIFQYYREEENGRGNFPPRFSGLQFPNYSSELNVNALELDDSALYLCASSSDSLNTEAFFGQGTRLTVV.

J is TRBJ2-2 and V is TRBV27; weak D call: TRBD2 (6 bases). The CDR3 totals 16 residues. V was clipped by 3 bases and J by 6 bases, with 17 bases between them. Germline V gene lookup returns CDR1 MNHEY and CDR2 SMNVEV (reference sequence). CDR3 sequence (DNA): TGTGCCAGCAGTTTTAATTCCGGGGGAGGACCCGGGGAGCTGTTTTTT. Amino acids: CASSFNSGGGPGELFF.

The chain combines TRBV30 with TRBJ2-1, with TRBD1 matching over 8 bases. There are 15 residues in the CDR3. CDR1 and CDR2 (germline): GTSNPN, SVGIG (reference sequence). J lost 6 bases, V lost 4 bases, and 11 bases had no gene match. As DNA, the CDR3 is TGTGCCTGGACAAAGGGGACAGGAGCCTCCAATGAGCAGTTCTTC. Its translation: CAWTKGTGASNEQFF.

This clone showed up just a few times. The genes are TRBV5-1 and TRBJ2-7; TRBD1 might be the D (6 bases). This CDR3 has 15 amino acids. The germline V gene encodes CDR1 SGHRS and CDR2 YFSETQ. The V end was cut by 4 bases, the J end by 0 bases, with 14 bases between. This CDR3 reads CASSRAGTNSYEQYF. CDR3 nucleotides: TGCGCCAGCAGCCGAGCCGGGACAAACTCCTACGAGCAGTACTTC.

The chain joins TRBV24-1 to TRBJ2-7, with 8 nucleotides matching TRBD1. J was trimmed by 5 bases and V by 6 bases; bases with no gene match: 14. Germline assignment: CDR1 KGHDR and CDR2 SFDVKD. This CDR3 is built from 16 residues. CDR3 DNA sequence: TGTGCCACCAGTAGCGGACCAGGGGGCCCCTGGAACGAGCAGTACTTC. As protein: CATSSGPGGPWNEQYF.

The J gene is TRBJ1-6, the V gene TRBV4-2, with TRBD1 identical over 10 bases. CDR1 LGHNA and CDR2 YNFKEQ come from the germline V gene. The J segment lost 11 bases and the V segment lost 0 bases, leaving 7 bases of the junction unmatched. The CDR3 consists of 16 residues. The CDR3 loop reads CASSQDSGTGVAPLHF. In DNA, the CDR3 is TGTGCCAGCAGCCAAGATTCCGGGACAGGGGTGGCACCCCTCCACTTT.

The CDR3 region is CASSPTSGGTYNEQFF. CDR3 in DNA: TGTGCCAGCAGCCCCACTAGCGGAGGAACCTACAATGAGCAGTTCTTC. V and J are TRBV5-4 and TRBJ2-1, with 8 bases lining up with TRBD2. CDR1 and CDR2 from the germline V gene are SGHNT and YYREEE (reference sequence). The CDR3 length is 16 residues. The V gene end was trimmed by 4 bases and the J gene end by 2 bases; junction bases not matched to a gene: 8.

This chain joins TRBV9 and TRBJ2-5, with TRBD2 identical over 8 bases. From germline, CDR1 is SGDLS and CDR2 YYNGEE. The CDR3 contains 16 residues. After removal of 3 bases from V and 7 bases from J, the junction contained 14 bases not matched to a gene. In DNA form, the CDR3 reads TGTGCCAGCAGCGCCGCGGGAGGAGGGCCCCGGGGGACCCAGTACTTC. This encodes CASSAAGGGPRGTQYF.

The rearrangement uses TRBV28 and TRBJ1-6; D perhaps matches TRBD1 (6 bases). The V end lost 9 bases, the J end lost 7 bases, and 19 bases lay between the germline ends. CDR3 length equals 15 residues. Germline-derived CDR1 and CDR2 are MDHEN and SYDVKM. The CDR3 coding sequence is TGTGCCAGTTCCGACGGGACAACACCCAATTCACCCCTCCACTTT. Amino acid sequence: CASSDGTTPNSPLHF. The variable domain in full, completed from reference TRBV28 and TRBJ1-6, reads DVKVTQSSRYLVKRTGEKVFLECVQDMDHENMFWYRQDPGLGLRLIYFSYDVKMKEKGDIPEGYSVSREKKERFSLILESASTNQTSMYLCASSDGTTPNSPLHFGNGTRLTVT.

The rearrangement uses TRBV19 and TRBJ2-2; D call uncertain. The V end was cut by 2 bases, the J end by 7 bases, with 8 bases between. This CDR3 contains 13 residues. Germline loops: CDR1 LNHDA, CDR2 SQIVND (reference sequence). The CDR3 DNA reads as TGTGCCAGTAGTATATACCCCGGCGGGGAGCTGTTTTTT. The encoded protein is CASSIYPGGELFF.

The V and J genes are TRBV27 and TRBJ2-7; 8 bases agree with TRBD2. Germline values: CDR1 MNHEY, CDR2 SMNVEV (reference sequence). The V and J ends lost 4 bases and 6 bases, in that order; junction bases with no gene match: 5. The CDR3 totals 13 residues. The CDR3 bases are TGTGCCAGCAGTTCATCCGGGACTAGCGAGCAGTACTTC. It translates to CASSSSGTSEQYF.

The rearrangement joins TRBV15 to TRBJ1-1, with D hard to call. CDR1 is LNHNV and CDR2 is YYDKDF in the germline V gene (reference sequence). V was shortened by 6 bases and J by 5 bases, with 10 bases between the two germline ends. The CDR3 consists of 12 residues. The CDR3 loop reads CATSQDQTEAFF. CDR3 bases: TGTGCCACCAGTCAGGATCAGACTGAAGCTTTCTTT.